Below, 8 T cell receptor beta chains from the same sample are listed, as sequenced in a study of vaccination and CD4 T cells after COVID-19. Which antigens these TCRs recognize remains unknown. The Oncomine TCR Beta short-read assay sequenced DNA from cultured CD4+ T cells. TCRdb redid the calling of the PCR reads with MiXCR, one entry per CDR3 protein. The sample holds roughly 26,000 distinct CDR3 sequences; roughly a third are singletons and the top ten take more than 3%. The time point: late sampling 161 to 241 days after vaccination in three convalescent patients. The sample's treatment: approximately 9-day PBMC culture with coronavirus spike peptide pools or control peptides (ViraFEST assay). The input for sequencing was CD4+ T cells from blood, cultured in vitro, taken about 7 months after SARS-CoV-2 vaccination. Receptor source: a human donor who had recovered from COVID-19.

Remarks on this clonotype: A junction end diverges from the germline sequence, so it may reflect a read error. The chain is built from TRBV4-3 and TRBJ2-2, with 12 bases matching TRBD2. This CDR3 spans 16 amino acids. Germline CDR1 reads LGHNA; CDR2 reads YSLEER. CDR3 nucleotides: TGCGCCAGCAGCCAGCGACTAGCGGGAGACCCCGGGGAGTTGTTTTTT. It encodes CASSQRLAGDPGELFF.

The V call is TRBV7-3, the J call TRBJ2-7; D not certain. This CDR3 contains 11 residues. The germline V gene has CDR1 SGHTA and CDR2 FQGTGA. Trimming stripped 9 bases from V and 6 bases from J, with 12 bases between. CDR3 DNA: TGTGCCAGAAGAATCCCCCTCGAGCAGTACTTC. Translation: CARRIPLEQYF. The full variable domain, its missing parts supplied by reference TRBV7-3 and TRBJ2-7, is GAGVSQTPSNKVTEKGKYVELRCDPISGHTALYWYRQSLGQGPEFLIYFQGTGAADDSGLPNDRFFAVRPEGSVSTLKIQRTERGDSAVYLCARRIPLEQYFGPGTRLTVT.

In this sample, this clonotype turned up a few times. The CDR3 DNA reads as TGTGCCAGTAGTAACGGGGGACACTTGAACACTGAAGCTTTCTTT. Amino acids: CASSNGGHLNTEAFF. The gene calls are TRBV19 and TRBJ1-1, with D perhaps TRBD1 (6 bases). Germline V gene data show CDR1 as LNHDA and CDR2 as SQIVND (reference sequence). The CDR3 runs 15 residues. V shed 4 bases and J shed 0 bases, with 12 bases lying between them.

This clonotype was found once. The V gene is TRBV4-1, the J gene TRBJ2-1; 9 bases match TRBD1. Trimming removed 1 base from V and 4 bases from J; junction bases left unmatched: 11. The CDR3 contains 18 residues. Germline V gene lookup returns CDR1 MGHRA and CDR2 YSYEKL. The CDR3 nucleotides read TGCGCCAGCAGCCAAGCTAGTGGAGGGACAGGGCTGTACAATGAGCAGTTCTTC. Translated, it gives CASSQASGGTGLYNEQFF.

This clonotype occurred a few times. The rearrangement joins TRBV19 to TRBJ1-1, with a tentative D call TRBD1 (5 bases). The germline CDR1 and CDR2 sequences are LNHDA and SQIVND (reference sequence). This CDR3 comprises 13 residues. The ends were cut back, 10 bases at V and 5 bases at J, with 17 bases in the middle. The CDR3 coding sequence is TGTGCCACCGTTCCCGGGGGATTAACTGAAGCTTTCTTT. Its translation is CATVPGGLTEAFF.

This chain connects TRBV20-1 to TRBJ2-3; 8 nucleotides align to TRBD2. From germline, CDR1 is DFQATT and CDR2 SNEGSKA (reference sequence). CDR3 size: 17 residues. With 1 base clipped from V and 3 bases from J, the junction kept 12 bases outside the gene matches. CDR3 sequence reads: CSARGSGGAVVTDTQYF. The CDR3 DNA reads TGCAGTGCTAGAGGCTCGGGGGGGGCAGTGGTGACAGATACGCAGTATTTT.

The V call is TRBV20-1, the J call TRBJ1-5, with D uncertain. Trimming left V 3 bases short and J 1 base short, with 7 bases between. The CDR3 totals 13 residues. Germline CDR1 DFQATT, CDR2 SNEGSKA (reference sequence). Written as DNA, the CDR3 is TGCAGTGCTAGGTCTGGAAGCAATCAGCCCCAGCATTTT. Translation: CSARSGSNQPQHF.

The gene calls are TRBV15 and TRBJ1-1; D unresolved. The CDR3 is 15 residues long. Per germline, CDR1 LNHNV and CDR2 YYDKDF (reference sequence). Trimming took 1 base from V and 1 from J, leaving 10 bases between them. In DNA form, the CDR3 reads TGTGCCACCAGCAGAGCAGGATTGGGGAACACTGAAGCTTTCTTT. It is translated as CATSRAGLGNTEAFF. Full variable domain (missing parts from reference TRBV15 and TRBJ1-1): DAMVIQNPRYQVTQFGKPVTLSCSQTLNHNVMYWYQQKSSQAPKLLFHYYDKDFNNEADTPDNFQSRRPNTSFCFLDIRSPGLGDTAMYLCATSRAGLGNTEAFFGQGTRLTVV.